This TCR beta chain was sequenced in a study of identical twins. From the 5' RACE reads, TCRdb called clonotypes with MiXCR, one entry per CDR3 protein. The sample consists of roughly 220,000 distinct CDR3 sequences, roughly 7.1% of them appearing once. This clonotype showed up just a few times. Antigen specificity is unknown. The CDR3 has 15 residues. Germline CDR1 and CDR2: LGHDT and YNNKEL (reference sequence). Trimming took off 2 bases at V and 0 bases at J, with 9 bases between the two ends. Study-level points and caveats: Fewer insertions characterized abundant cord blood beta clonotypes, whereas memory repertoires showed none. Among monozygotic twins, out-of-frame TCR alpha sharing exceeded what models predicted.

This sample also appeared in a second study, on T cells expressing NK-cell markers. Turning to that study: Four of the donors also had these clonotypes leading their CD3+CD56-NKG2C+ fraction.

V gene TRBV3-1 combines with J gene TRBJ2-3; no clear D gene. Source material: CD8+ T cells sorted from blood. The sequence was obtained from a woman between 18 and 30 years old in good health. CDR3 residues: CASSQTATSTDTQYF. In nucleotides, the CDR3 is TGTGCCAGCAGCCAAACTGCCACTAGCACAGATACGCAGTATTTT.